This T cell receptor (beta chain) came from a study of CD8+ T cells in alopecia areata. cDNA reverse transcribed from extracted RNA served as the sequencing template. TCRdb's copy holds only in-frame clones and misses some; the assay was immunoSEQ multiplex PCR. The sample includes 150,000 to 200,000 clones, around 60% of them seen just once. The CDR3 totals 14 residues. The V end was cut by 2 bases, the J end by 4 bases, with 14 bases between. The germline V gene encodes CDR1 GTSNPN and CDR2 SVGIG (reference sequence). Sample treatment: oral pan-JAK inhibitor, 5-10 mg twice daily. This specimen was CD4+ T cells sorted from blood, taken around week 47, from a patient treated with tofacitinib. The sequence was obtained from a human donor with alopecia areata. The J gene is TRBJ1-1, the V gene TRBV30, with a weak D call TRBD1 (6 bases). CDR3 DNA: TGTGCCTGGAGTATCTTACAGGGCGTCACTGAAGCTTTCTTT. This sequence encodes CAWSILQGVTEAFF.